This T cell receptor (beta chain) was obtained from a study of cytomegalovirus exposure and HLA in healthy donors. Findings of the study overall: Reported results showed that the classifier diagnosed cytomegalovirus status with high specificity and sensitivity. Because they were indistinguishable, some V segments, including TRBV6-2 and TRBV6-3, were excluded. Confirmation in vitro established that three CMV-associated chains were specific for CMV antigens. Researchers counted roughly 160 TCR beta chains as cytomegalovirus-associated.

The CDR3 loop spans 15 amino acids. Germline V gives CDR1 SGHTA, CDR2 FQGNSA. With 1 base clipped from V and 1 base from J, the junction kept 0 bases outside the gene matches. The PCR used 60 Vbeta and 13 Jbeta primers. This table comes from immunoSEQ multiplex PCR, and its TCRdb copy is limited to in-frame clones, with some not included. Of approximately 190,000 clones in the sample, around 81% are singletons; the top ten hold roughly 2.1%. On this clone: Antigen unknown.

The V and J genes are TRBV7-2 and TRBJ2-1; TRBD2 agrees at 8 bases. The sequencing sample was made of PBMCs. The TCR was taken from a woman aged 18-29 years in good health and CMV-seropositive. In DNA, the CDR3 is TGTGCCAGCAGCTTAGTAGCGGGGTCCTACAATGAGCAGTTCTTC. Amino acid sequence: CASSLVAGSYNEQFF.